This T cell receptor beta chain was obtained from a study of cytomegalovirus exposure and HLA in healthy donors. Study outcomes and limitations: Rare sequences made up most TCRs, while some public TCRs were found in many donors. A later analysis reportedly found fewer N-insertions in an Asian-associated ancestry cluster than the roughly 670-donor mean.

This clone was detected a few times. Its antigen is unidentified. CDR1 is WSHSY and CDR2 is SAAADI in the germline V gene. The ends lost 5 bases at V and 0 bases at J; junction bases unmatched: 9. The CDR3 extends over 17 amino acids. The PCR employed 60 Vbeta primers together with 13 Jbeta primers. Per the authors' pipeline: As a later analysis found, there were about 80 million unique TCR beta chains, of which around 9.9 million were shared. TCRdb's copy holds only in-frame clones and misses some; the assay was immunoSEQ multiplex PCR. V, J and clone size derive from that table, while D and trimming were established from the DNA sequence. Of under 200,000 clones in the sample, around 82% were seen once.

This clonotype was sampled from a man in his forties or fifties in good health and CMV-seronegative. V is TRBV10-2 and J is TRBJ2-1, with TRBD2 identical over 8 bases. Specimen: PBMCs. The CDR3 is CASSLAGSPSSYNEQFF. The CDR3 nucleotides read TGCGCCAGCAGTTTAGCGGGGTCTCCAAGCTCCTACAATGAGCAGTTCTTC.